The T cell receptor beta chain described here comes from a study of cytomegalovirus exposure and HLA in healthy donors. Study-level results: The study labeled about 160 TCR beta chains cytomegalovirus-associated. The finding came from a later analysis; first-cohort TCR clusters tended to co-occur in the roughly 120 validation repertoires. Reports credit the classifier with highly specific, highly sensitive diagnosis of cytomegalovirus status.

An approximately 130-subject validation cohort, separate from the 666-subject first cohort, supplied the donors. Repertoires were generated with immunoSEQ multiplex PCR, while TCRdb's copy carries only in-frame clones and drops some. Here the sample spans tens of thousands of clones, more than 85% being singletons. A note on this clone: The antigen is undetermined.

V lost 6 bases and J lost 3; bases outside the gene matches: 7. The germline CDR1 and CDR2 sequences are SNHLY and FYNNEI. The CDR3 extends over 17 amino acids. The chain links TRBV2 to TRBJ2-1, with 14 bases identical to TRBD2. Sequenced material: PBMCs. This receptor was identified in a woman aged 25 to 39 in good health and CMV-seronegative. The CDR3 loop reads CASRRTSGGIIYNEQFF. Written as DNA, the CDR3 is TGTGCCAGCAGGAGGACTAGCGGGGGGATCATCTACAATGAGCAGTTCTTC.